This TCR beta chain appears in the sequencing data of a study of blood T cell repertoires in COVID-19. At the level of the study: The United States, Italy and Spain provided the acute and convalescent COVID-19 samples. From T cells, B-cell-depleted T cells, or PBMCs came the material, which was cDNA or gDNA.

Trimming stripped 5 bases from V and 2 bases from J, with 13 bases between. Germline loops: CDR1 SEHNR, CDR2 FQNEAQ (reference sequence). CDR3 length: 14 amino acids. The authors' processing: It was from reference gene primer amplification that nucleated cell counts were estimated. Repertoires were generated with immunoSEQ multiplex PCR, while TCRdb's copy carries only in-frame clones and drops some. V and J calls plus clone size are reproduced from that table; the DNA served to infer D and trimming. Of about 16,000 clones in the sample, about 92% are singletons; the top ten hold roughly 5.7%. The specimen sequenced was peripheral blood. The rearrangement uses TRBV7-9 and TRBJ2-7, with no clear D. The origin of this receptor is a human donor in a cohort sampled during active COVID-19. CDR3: CASSAAVLPYEQYF. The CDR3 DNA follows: TGTGCCAGCAGCGCCGCAGTCCTCCCCTACGAGCAGTACTTC.